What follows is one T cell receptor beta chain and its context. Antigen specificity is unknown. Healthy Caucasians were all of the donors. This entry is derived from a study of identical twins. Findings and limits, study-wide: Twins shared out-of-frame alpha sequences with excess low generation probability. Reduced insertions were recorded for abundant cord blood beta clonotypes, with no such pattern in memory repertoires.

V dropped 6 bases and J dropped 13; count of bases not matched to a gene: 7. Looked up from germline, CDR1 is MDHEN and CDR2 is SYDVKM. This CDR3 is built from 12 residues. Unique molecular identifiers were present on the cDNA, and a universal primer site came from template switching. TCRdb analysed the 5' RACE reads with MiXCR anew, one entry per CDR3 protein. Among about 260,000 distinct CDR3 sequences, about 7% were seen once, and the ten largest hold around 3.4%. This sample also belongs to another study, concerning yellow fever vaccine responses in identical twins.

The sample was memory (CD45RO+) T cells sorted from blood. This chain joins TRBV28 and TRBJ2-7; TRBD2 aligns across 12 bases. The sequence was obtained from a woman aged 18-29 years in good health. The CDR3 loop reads CASRETSGGLYV. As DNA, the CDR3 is TGTGCCAGCAGGGAGACTAGCGGGGGACTTTACGTC.